The clone carrying this T cell receptor (beta chain) has just one count. This specimen belongs to a study of blood T cell repertoires in COVID-19. Data came from immunoSEQ multiplex PCR; TCRdb stores just in-frame clones and leaves some out. The sample yields approximately 40,000 clones, nearly 90% seen once. Trimming left V 0 bases short and J 8 bases short, with 7 bases between. In germline, CDR1 is LGHDT, CDR2 YNNKEL (reference sequence). The CDR3 is made up of 12 amino acids. This chain joins TRBV3-1 (or the pseudogene TRBV3-2) and TRBJ1-2, with unresolved D. What was sequenced was peripheral blood. The sequence came from a man aged 60 to 69 with COVID-19, enrolled during active disease. The CDR3 coding sequence is TGTGCCAGCAGCCAAGATGGAGAGGGCTACACCTTC. Amino acids: CASSQDGEGYTF.